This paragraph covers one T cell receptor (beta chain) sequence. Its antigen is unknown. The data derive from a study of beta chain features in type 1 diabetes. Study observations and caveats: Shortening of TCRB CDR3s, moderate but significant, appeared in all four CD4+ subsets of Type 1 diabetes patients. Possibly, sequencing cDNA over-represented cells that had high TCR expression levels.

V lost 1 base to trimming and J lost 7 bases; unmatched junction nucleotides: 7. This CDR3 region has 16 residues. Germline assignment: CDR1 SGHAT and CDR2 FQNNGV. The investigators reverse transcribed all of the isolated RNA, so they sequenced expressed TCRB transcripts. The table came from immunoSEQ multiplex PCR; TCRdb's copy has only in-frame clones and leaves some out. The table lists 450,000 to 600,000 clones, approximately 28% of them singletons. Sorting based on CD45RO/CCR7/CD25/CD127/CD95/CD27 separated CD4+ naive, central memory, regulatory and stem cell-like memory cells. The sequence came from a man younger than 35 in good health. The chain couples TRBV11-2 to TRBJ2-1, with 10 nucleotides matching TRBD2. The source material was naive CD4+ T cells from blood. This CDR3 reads CASSLAVAGGMNEQFF. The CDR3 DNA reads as TGTGCCAGCAGCTTAGCGGTAGCGGGAGGAATGAATGAGCAGTTCTTC.